Described below is a single TCR beta chain sequence and its context. What it binds is not known. This record comes from a study of circulating and synovial CD4+ cells in juvenile arthritis. The repertoire was sequenced with immunoSEQ multiplex PCR; TCRdb's copy has only in-frame clones and lacks some. The repertoire holds roughly 13,000 clones, with approximately 88% as singletons. Patients with active juvenile idiopathic arthritis donated these samples. Per the germline V gene, CDR1 is SGHRS and CDR2 is YFSETQ. CDR3 length: 15 amino acids. The V and J ends lost 3 bases and 3 bases, in that order; junction bases with no gene match: 5. Study-wide findings and caveats: Some such blood samples were as oligoclonal as synovium. T cell genome counts differed by at least an order of magnitude between CPL and CD4 samples.

The clonotype was recovered from a human patient with juvenile idiopathic arthritis. Some clones in this sample may be carry-over from other donors' samples. The chain has TRBV5-1 and TRBJ2-7; 11 bases line up with TRBD2. The specimen was CD4+ T cells from synovial fluid. CDR3 protein: CASSYGLAGIYEQYF. CDR3 DNA sequence: TGCGCCAGCAGCTACGGACTAGCGGGTATCTACGAGCAGTACTTC.